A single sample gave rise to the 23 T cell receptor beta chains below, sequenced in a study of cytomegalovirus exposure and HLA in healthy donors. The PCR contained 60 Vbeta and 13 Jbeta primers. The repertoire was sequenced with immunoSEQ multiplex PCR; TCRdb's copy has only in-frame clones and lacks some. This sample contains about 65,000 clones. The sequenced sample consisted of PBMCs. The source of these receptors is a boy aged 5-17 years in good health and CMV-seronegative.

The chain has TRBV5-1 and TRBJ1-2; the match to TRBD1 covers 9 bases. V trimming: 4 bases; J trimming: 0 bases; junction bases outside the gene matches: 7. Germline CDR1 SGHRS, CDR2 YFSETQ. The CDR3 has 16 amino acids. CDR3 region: CASSLGRDRANYGYTF. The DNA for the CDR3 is TGCGCCAGCAGCCTGGGGAGGGACAGGGCTAACTATGGCTACACCTTC.

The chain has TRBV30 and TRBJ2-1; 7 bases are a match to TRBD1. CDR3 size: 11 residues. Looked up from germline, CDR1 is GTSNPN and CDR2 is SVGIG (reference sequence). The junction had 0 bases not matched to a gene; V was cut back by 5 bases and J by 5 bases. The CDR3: CAWGTDNEQFF. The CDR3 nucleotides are TGTGCCTGGGGGACAGACAATGAGCAGTTCTTC.

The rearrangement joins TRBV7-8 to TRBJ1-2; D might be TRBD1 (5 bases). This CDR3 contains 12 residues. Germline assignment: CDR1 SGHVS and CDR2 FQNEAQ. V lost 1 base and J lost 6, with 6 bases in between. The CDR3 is CASSLVGDGYTF. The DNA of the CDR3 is TGTGCCAGCAGCTTAGTAGGGGATGGCTACACCTTC.

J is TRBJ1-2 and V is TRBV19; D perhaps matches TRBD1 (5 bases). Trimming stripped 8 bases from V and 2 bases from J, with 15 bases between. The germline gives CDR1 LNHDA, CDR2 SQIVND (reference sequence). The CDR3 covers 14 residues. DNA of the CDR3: TGTGCCAGTCTCCACTATCAGGGAAACTATGGCTACACCTTC. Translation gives CASLHYQGNYGYTF.

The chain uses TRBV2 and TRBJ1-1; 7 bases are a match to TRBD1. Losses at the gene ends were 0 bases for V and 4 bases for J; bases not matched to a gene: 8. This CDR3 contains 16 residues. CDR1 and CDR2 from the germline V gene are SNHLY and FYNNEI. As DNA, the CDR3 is TGTGCCAGCAGTGAAGCCAACAGGGGAGGAACCACTGAAGCTTTCTTT. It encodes CASSEANRGGTTEAFF. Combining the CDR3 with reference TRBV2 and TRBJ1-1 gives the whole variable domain EPEVTQTPSHQVTQMGQEVILRCVPISNHLYFYWYRQILGQKVEFLVSFYNNEISEKSEIFDDQFSVERPDGSNFTLKIRSTKLEDSAMYFCASSEANRGGTTEAFFGQGTRLTVV.

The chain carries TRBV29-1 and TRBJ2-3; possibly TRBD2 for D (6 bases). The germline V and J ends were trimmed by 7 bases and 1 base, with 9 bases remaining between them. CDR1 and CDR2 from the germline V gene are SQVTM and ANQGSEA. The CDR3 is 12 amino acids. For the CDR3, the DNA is TGCAGCGCGGGCGGGGGCACAGATACGCAGTATTTT. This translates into CSAGGGTDTQYF.

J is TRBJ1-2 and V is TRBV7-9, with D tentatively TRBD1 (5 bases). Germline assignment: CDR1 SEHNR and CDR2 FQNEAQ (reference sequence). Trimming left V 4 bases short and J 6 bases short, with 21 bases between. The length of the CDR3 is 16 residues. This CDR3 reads CASSSTSVSGGDGYTF. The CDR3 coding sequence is TGTGCCAGCAGCTCAACGTCGGTGTCGGGGGGGGATGGCTACACCTTC.

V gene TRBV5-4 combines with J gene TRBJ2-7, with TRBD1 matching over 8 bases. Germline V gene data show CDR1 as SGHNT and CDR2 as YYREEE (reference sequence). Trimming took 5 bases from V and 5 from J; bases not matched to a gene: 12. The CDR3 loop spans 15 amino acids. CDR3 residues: CASSRGTGGENEQYF. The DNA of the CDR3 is TGTGCCAGCAGTCGAGGGACAGGTGGCGAAAACGAGCAGTACTTC.

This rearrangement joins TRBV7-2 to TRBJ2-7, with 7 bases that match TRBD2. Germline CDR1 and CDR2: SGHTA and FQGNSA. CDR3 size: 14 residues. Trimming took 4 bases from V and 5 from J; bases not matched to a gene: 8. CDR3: CASSSRLATNEQYF. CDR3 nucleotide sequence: TGTGCCAGCAGCTCGCGACTAGCAACGAACGAGCAGTACTTC.

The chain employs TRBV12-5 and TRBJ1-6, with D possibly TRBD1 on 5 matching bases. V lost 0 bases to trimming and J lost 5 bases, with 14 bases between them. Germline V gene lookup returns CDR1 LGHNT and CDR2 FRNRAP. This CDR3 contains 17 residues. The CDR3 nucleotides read TGTGCTAGTGGTTTGGTACTTGGCAGGGAAGATAATTCACCCCTCCACTTT. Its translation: CASGLVLGREDNSPLHF.

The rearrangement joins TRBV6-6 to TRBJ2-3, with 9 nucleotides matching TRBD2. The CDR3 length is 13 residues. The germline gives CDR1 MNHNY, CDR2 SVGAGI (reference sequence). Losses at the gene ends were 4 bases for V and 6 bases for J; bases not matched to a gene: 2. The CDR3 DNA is TGTGCCAGCAGTTCGACTAGCGGTGATACGCAGTATTTT. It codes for CASSSTSGDTQYF.

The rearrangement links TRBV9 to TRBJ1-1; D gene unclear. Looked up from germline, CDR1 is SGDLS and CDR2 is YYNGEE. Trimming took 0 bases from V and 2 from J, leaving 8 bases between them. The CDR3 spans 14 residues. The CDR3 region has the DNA TGTGCCAGCAGCGTAGTTCCCAGTAACACTGAAGCTTTCTTT. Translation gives CASSVVPSNTEAFF.

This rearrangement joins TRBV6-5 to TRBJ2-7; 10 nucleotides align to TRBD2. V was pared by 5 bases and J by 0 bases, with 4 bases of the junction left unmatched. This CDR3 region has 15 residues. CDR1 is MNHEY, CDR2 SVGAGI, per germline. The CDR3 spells CASSRSGGTSYEQYF. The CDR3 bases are TGTGCCAGCAGTCGTAGCGGGGGGACCTCCTACGAGCAGTACTTC.

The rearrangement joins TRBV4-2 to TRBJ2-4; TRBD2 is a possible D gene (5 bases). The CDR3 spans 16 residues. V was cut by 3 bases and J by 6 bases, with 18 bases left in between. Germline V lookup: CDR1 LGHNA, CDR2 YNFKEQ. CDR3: CASSQESGRSGNIQYF. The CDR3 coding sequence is TGTGCCAGCAGCCAGGAGAGCGGTCGTTCGGGAAACATTCAGTACTTC.

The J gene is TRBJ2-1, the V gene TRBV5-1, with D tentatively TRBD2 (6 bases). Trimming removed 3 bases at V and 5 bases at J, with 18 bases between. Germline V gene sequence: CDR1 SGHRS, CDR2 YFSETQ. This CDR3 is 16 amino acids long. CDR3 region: CASSYLAGIFNNEQFF. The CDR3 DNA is TGCGCCAGCAGCTACTTGGCGGGGATTTTCAACAATGAGCAGTTCTTC.

CDR3 residues: CASSSQGVDNTGELFF. DNA of the CDR3: TGTGCCAGCAGTTCCCAGGGGGTGGATAACACCGGGGAGCTGTTTTTT. The gene calls are TRBV28 and TRBJ2-2; 7 nucleotides match TRBD1. The CDR3 sequence is 16 residues long. Germline assignment: CDR1 MDHEN and CDR2 SYDVKM. Trimming cost V 4 bases and J 2 bases; bases outside gene matches: 7.

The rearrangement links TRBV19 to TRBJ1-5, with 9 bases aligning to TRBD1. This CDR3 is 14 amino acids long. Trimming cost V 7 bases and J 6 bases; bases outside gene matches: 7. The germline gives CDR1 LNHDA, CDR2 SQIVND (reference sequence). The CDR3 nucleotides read TGTGCCAGTACCACAGGGGGCGAGGGTCAGCCCCAGCATTTT. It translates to CASTTGGEGQPQHF.

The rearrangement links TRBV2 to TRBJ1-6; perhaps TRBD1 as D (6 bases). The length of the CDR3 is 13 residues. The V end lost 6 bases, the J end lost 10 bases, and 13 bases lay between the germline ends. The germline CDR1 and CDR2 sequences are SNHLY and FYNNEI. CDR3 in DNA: TGTGCCAGCAGGGACAGCGCCTCCTCACCCCTCCACTTT. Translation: CASRDSASSPLHF.

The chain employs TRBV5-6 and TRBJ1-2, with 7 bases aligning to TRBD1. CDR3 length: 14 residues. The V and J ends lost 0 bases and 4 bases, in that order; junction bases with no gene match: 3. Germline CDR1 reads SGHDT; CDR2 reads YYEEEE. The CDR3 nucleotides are TGTGCCAGCAGCTTGGGTCAGGGGGTCTATGGCTACACCTTC. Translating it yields CASSLGQGVYGYTF.

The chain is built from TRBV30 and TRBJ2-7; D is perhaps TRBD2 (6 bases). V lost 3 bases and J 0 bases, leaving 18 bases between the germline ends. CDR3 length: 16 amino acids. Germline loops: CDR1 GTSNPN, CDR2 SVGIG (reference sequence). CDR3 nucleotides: TGTGCCTGGAGAGTCCCGGGAGCCAGCAGCTCCTACGAGCAGTACTTC. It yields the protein CAWRVPGASSSYEQYF. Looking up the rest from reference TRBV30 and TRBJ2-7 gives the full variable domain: SQTIHQWPATLVQPVGSPLSLECTVEGTSNPNLYWYRQAAGRGLQLLFYSVGIGQISSEVPQNLSASRPQDRQFILSSKKLLLSDSGFYLCAWRVPGASSSYEQYFGPGTRLTVT.

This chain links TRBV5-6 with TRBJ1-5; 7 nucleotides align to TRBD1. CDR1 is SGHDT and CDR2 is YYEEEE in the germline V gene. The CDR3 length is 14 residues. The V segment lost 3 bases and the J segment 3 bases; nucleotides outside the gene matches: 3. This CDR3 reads CASSSTGLNQPQHF. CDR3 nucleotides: TGTGCCAGCAGCTCGACAGGGCTCAATCAGCCCCAGCATTTT.

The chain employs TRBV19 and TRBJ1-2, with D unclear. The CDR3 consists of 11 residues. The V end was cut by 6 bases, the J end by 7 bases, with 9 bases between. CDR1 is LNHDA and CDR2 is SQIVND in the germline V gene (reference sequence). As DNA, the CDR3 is TGTGCCAGTAGCCTAGGTCCTGGCTACACCTTC. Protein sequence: CASSLGPGYTF.

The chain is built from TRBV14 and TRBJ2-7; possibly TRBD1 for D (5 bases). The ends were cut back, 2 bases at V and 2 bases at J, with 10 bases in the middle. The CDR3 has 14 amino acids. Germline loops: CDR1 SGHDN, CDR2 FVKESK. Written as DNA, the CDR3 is TGTGCCAGCAGCCAACACCAGGGTCCCTACGAGCAGTACTTC. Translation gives CASSQHQGPYEQYF.